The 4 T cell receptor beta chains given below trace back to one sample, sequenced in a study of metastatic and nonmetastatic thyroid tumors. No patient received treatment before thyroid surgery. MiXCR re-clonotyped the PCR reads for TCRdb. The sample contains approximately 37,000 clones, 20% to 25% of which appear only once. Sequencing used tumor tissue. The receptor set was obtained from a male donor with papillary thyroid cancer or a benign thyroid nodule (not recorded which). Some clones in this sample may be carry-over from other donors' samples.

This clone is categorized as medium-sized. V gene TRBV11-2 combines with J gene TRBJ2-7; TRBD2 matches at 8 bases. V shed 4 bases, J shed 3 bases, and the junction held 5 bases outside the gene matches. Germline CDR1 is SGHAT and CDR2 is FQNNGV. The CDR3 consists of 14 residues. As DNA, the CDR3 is TGTGCCAGCAGCTCCAGGGGACTAGGCTACGAGCAGTACTTC. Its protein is CASSSRGLGYEQYF.

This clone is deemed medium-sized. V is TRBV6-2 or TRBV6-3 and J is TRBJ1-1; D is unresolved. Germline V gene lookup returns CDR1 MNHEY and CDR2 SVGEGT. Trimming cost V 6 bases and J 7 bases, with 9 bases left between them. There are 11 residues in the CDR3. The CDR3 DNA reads TGTGCCAGCAGGAGAGGGTTTGAAGCTTTCTTT. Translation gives CASRRGFEAFF.

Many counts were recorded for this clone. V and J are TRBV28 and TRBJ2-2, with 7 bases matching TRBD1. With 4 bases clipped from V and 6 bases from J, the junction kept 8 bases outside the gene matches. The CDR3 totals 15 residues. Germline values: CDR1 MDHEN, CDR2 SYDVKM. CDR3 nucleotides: TGTGCCAGCAGTTCCGGACAGGCCGAAGCCGGGGAGCTGTTTTTT. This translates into CASSSGQAEAGELFF.

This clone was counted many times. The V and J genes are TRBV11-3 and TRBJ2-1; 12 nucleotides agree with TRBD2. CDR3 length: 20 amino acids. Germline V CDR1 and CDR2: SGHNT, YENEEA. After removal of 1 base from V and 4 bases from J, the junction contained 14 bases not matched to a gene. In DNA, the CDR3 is TGTGCCAGCAGCTTAGGACTAGCGGGAGTGAACCGTAACTCTTACAATGAGCAGTTCTTC. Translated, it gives CASSLGLAGVNRNSYNEQFF.